A selection of T cell receptor beta chains follows, all from one sample in a study of blood T cell repertoires in COVID-19. TCRdb's table, derived via immunoSEQ multiplex PCR, lists solely in-frame clones and lacks some. The repertoire has approximately 80,000 clones, approximately 85% of them found once; the top ten carry 8.5% to 10%. The source material was peripheral blood. Receptor source: a man in his fifties or sixties with COVID-19, enrolled during active disease. The CDR3 runs from the conserved cysteine through the conserved F or W. Fields, in order: D gene, J gene, clone size, V gene, CDR3 DNA, CDR3 protein. D genes are given only for firm matches. Rows give clone size only sometimes, using once, few, many, or a class for an expanded clone.

TRBD1,TRBJ2-6,NA,TRBV5-5,TGTGCCAGCAGCTTGGTGGACAGGGGTTACTCTGGGGCCAACGTCCTGACTTTC,CASSLVDRGYSGANVLTF
TRBD2,TRBJ2-1,NA,TRBV5-1,TGCGCCAGCAGCTACCCCTCCGGGACTAGCGCCGACAATGAGCAGTTCTTC,CASSYPSGTSADNEQFF
NA,TRBJ1-1,NA,TRBV7-2,TGTGCCAGCAGCTTAGGTCGGGGGAACACTGAAGCTTTCTTT,CASSLGRGNTEAFF
NA,TRBJ2-7,NA,TRBV24-1,TGTGCCACCAGTGAGGGCAGGCGCGCCTACGAGCAGTACTTC,CATSEGRRAYEQYF
NA,TRBJ1-2,large,TRBV11-2,TGTGCCAGCAGCCCAGCCCCACTCTCGGTACAGGCTGGCTATGGCTACACCTTC,CASSPAPLSVQAGYGYTF
NA,TRBJ2-1,once,TRBV7-9,TGTGCCAGCAGCTTACAGCGGAGCTCCTACAATGAGCAGTTCTTC,CASSLQRSSYNEQFF
TRBD1,TRBJ1-6,few,TRBV30,TGTGCCTCCAGGGGGCTCAATTCACCCCTCCACTTT,CASRGLNSPLHF
NA,TRBJ1-5,NA,TRBV6-6,TGTGCCAGCAGTTACTGGCAGAATCAGCCCCAGCATTTT,CASSYWQNQPQHF
TRBD1,TRBJ2-3,NA,TRBV4-1,TGCGCCAGCAGTCCCGGGACAGGGGGCTCGGATACGCAGTATTTT,CASSPGTGGSDTQYF
TRBD2,TRBJ2-7,NA,TRBV3-1/TRBV3-2,TGTGCCAGCAGCCAGGGACTAGCAGACACCTACGAGCAGTACTTC,CASSQGLADTYEQYF
TRBD2,TRBJ2-2,many,TRBV30,TGTGCCTGGAGTGACGGGGCGGGGGGCACCGGGGAGCTGTTTTTT,CAWSDGAGGTGELFF
NA,TRBJ2-3,NA,TRBV28,TGTGCCAGCCCTCGTCCGGGAGAGGAGCTGAATACGCAGTATTTT,CASPRPGEELNTQYF
NA,TRBJ1-5,once,TRBV7-8,TGTGCCAGCAGCTTAGAAAGGGGTTCTCAGCCCCAGCATTTT,CASSLERGSQPQHF
NA,TRBJ2-5,NA,TRBV7-8,TGTGCCAGCAGCTTATTGTCAGGGAAGCTCGAGGAGACCCAGTACTTC,CASSLLSGKLEETQYF
NA,TRBJ1-3,NA,TRBV4-2,TGTGCCAGCAGCCAAGAGGGACAACTCTCTGGAAACACCATATATTTT,CASSQEGQLSGNTIYF
TRBD1,TRBJ2-4,NA,TRBV3-1/TRBV3-2,TGTGCCAGCAGCCAAACGACAGGGGCAGGAAACATTCAGTACTTC,CASSQTTGAGNIQYF
NA,TRBJ2-1,NA,TRBV27,TGTGCCAGCAGGAGCTCCTACAATGAGCAGTTCTTC,CASRSSYNEQFF
NA,TRBJ1-5,NA,TRBV18,TGTGCCAGCTCACCGGGTAACAGCCTCTCATTCCATCAGCCCCAGCATTTT,CASSPGNSLSFHQPQHF
NA,TRBJ2-1,NA,TRBV2,TGTGCCAGCAGTGGGAGGATAGCGGAGGACAATGAGCAGTTCTTC,CASSGRIAEDNEQFF
NA,TRBJ1-2,NA,TRBV18,TGTGCCAGCTCACCAAGGCAGGGGCGTCCTGGCAACTATGGCTACACCTTC,CASSPRQGRPGNYGYTF
TRBD1,TRBJ1-1,NA,TRBV18,TGTGCCAGCTCACCACAGACAGGGAGGACTGAAGCTTTCTTT,CASSPQTGRTEAFF
NA,TRBJ2-7,NA,TRBV2,TGTGCCAGCGTCCGGCAGGTCAACTACGAGCAGTACTTC,CASVRQVNYEQYF
NA,TRBJ1-5,few,TRBV6-5,TGTGCCAGCAGCCGGACAGTTAATCAGCCCCAGCATTTT,CASSRTVNQPQHF
TRBD1,TRBJ1-1,NA,TRBV19,TGTGCCAGTAGTTTGATGCCCGGGACAGCGAACACTGAAGCTTTCTTT,CASSLMPGTANTEAFF
NA,TRBJ1-1,NA,TRBV7-9,TGTGCCAGCAGCTTAACAGGGACGGACACTGAAGCTTTCTTT,CASSLTGTDTEAFF
NA,TRBJ1-5,NA,TRBV6-5,TGTGCCAGCCGAAGGGGGGGTGAACAGCCCCAGCATTTT,CASRRGGEQPQHF
NA,TRBJ1-2,NA,TRBV6-1,TGTGCCAGCAGTGAAAGACTTGGGTATGGCTACACCTTC,CASSERLGYGYTF
NA,TRBJ1-5,NA,TRBV10-1,TGCGCCAGCAGTGACGCCGGGGAAGGTCAGCCCCAGCATTTT,CASSDAGEGQPQHF
NA,TRBJ1-1,NA,TRBV5-6,TGTGCCAGCAGCTTCTGGACATTAGTAATGAACACTGAAGCTTTCTTT,CASSFWTLVMNTEAFF
TRBD2,TRBJ2-3,NA,TRBV24-1,TGTGCCACCAGTGATTTCACTAGCGGGAGCACAGATACGCAGTATTTT,CATSDFTSGSTDTQYF
TRBD1,TRBJ2-1,NA,TRBV24-1,TGTGCCACCAGTGACCCCGGGGACAGGAGCTCCTACAATGAGCAGTTCTTC,CATSDPGDRSSYNEQFF
NA,TRBJ1-2,few,TRBV5-4,TGTGCCAGCAGCTTGGACAGGGCAAATGGCTACACCTTC,CASSLDRANGYTF
TRBD1,TRBJ1-2,NA,TRBV5-4,TGTGCCAGCAGCCCGGGACAGCGGTTGGGTGGCTACACCTTC,CASSPGQRLGGYTF
NA,TRBJ1-2,NA,TRBV30,TGTGCCTGGAGTAAGGGAGAAGGCTATGGCTACACCTTC,CAWSKGEGYGYTF
NA,TRBJ1-6,NA,TRBV6-1,TGTGCCAGCAGTGAAGACCCCACAGGGATCCGATCACCCCTCCACTTT,CASSEDPTGIRSPLHF
NA,TRBJ1-2,once,TRBV28,TGTGCCAGCAGTCAGGTCAACTATGGCTACACCTTC,CASSQVNYGYTF
TRBD1,TRBJ2-2,NA,TRBV7-8,TGTGCCAGCAGCGGCCGGGACAGGGTTCCCGGGGAGCTGTTTTTT,CASSGRDRVPGELFF
NA,TRBJ2-3,NA,TRBV2,TGTGCCAGCACCTGGCGTACGGGGACAGATACGCAGTATTTT,CASTWRTGTDTQYF
NA,TRBJ1-1,NA,TRBV9,TGTGCCAGCAGCGAGGAGGGGAGCACTGAAGCTTTCTTT,CASSEEGSTEAFF
TRBD2,TRBJ2-2,NA,TRBV2,TGTGCCAGCAGCGAGACTAGCGGGAACACCGGGGAGCTGTTTTTT,CASSETSGNTGELFF
NA,TRBJ1-2,NA,TRBV19,TGTGCCAGTAGTAATCAGGGAATCTTCTATGGCTACACCTTC,CASSNQGIFYGYTF
TRBD1,TRBJ1-1,NA,TRBV28,TGTGCCAGCATACGAGGGGGCTCAAACACTGAAGCTTTCTTT,CASIRGGSNTEAFF
NA,TRBJ2-4,NA,TRBV6-5,TGTGCCAGCAGCAACGGCAGGATAGCCAAAAACATTCAGTACTTC,CASSNGRIAKNIQYF
NA,TRBJ1-6,NA,TRBV7-9,TGTGCCAGCAGCAGTGACAGCTATAATTCACCCCTCCACTTT,CASSSDSYNSPLHF
TRBD1,TRBJ1-1,NA,TRBV5-4,TGTGCCAGCAGCTCCACACAGGGGCCAAGCACTGAAGCTTTCTTT,CASSSTQGPSTEAFF
NA,TRBJ1-1,NA,TRBV7-2,TGTGCCAGCAGCTCTTACAGAAAAACTGAAGCTTTCTTT,CASSSYRKTEAFF
NA,TRBJ2-1,once,TRBV7-2,TGTGCCAGCACCCTAAGCCCTAGCCTTAATGAGCAGTTCTTC,CASTLSPSLNEQFF
TRBD2,TRBJ2-7,NA,TRBV5-6,TGTGCCAGCAGCTTGGAGGGCGGGACTAAGCAGTACTTC,CASSLEGGTKQYF
NA,TRBJ2-2,NA,TRBV24-1,TGTGCCACACGGACAGCAAACACCGGGGAGCTGTTTTTT,CATRTANTGELFF
NA,TRBJ1-1,NA,TRBV28,TGTGCCAGCAGTCCGGGAGGCATGAACACTGAAGCTTTCTTT,CASSPGGMNTEAFF
TRBD2,TRBJ2-7,NA,TRBV7-2,TGTGCCAGCAGCAACAGAAGGACTAGCGGGAGCTCCTACGAGCAGTACTTC,CASSNRRTSGSSYEQYF
NA,TRBJ2-5,NA,TRBV7-8,TGTGCCAGCACCGTCAGAGAGACCCAGTACTTC,CASTVRETQYF
NA,TRBJ2-3,NA,TRBV27,TGTGCCAGCAGTCGTACCCGGGACACAGATACGCAGTATTTT,CASSRTRDTDTQYF
NA,TRBJ1-5,NA,TRBV30,TGTGCCTGGAAAGGGGTGGATCAGCCCCAGCATTTT,CAWKGVDQPQHF